The 28 T cell receptor beta chains in this list originate from one sample, sequenced in a study of cytomegalovirus exposure and HLA in healthy donors. PCR used 60 Vbeta primers and 13 Jbeta primers. Using immunoSEQ multiplex PCR, the repertoire was profiled, and TCRdb retains in-frame clones only, with some absent. The sample has 250,000 or so clones; around 90% are singletons. The sequenced sample consisted of PBMCs. The receptor source for this set is a girl aged 2 to 9 in good health and CMV-seronegative.

The chain couples TRBV29-1 to TRBJ2-5; D is perhaps TRBD2 (5 bases). The last part of the DNA fits TRBJ2-7 better; the J call may be wrong. The CDR3 sequence is 12 residues long. The germline CDR1 and CDR2 sequences are SQVTM and ANQGSEA. The CDR3 region has the DNA TGCAGCGTTGCAGTCGGGGACTACGAGCAGTACTTC. Protein: CSVAVGDYEQYF.

This chain joins TRBV5-1 and TRBJ2-7; the D gene is possibly TRBD2 (5 bases). The V end lost 4 bases, the J end lost 3 bases, and 5 bases lay between the germline ends. This CDR3 comprises 11 residues. Germline CDR1 is SGHRS and CDR2 is YFSETQ. The CDR3 loop is CASSGLYEQYF. CDR3 DNA sequence: TGCGCCAGCAGCGGACTCTACGAGCAGTACTTC.

This clone was detected only a few times. V is TRBV5-4 and J is TRBJ2-3; the D is unclear. The CDR3 runs to 15 residues. Trimming took 0 bases from V and 0 from J, leaving 8 bases between them. Germline V CDR1 and CDR2: SGHNT, YYREEE (reference sequence). The CDR3 loop is CASSLAPGSTDTQYF. The CDR3 nucleotides are TGTGCCAGCAGCTTGGCCCCAGGTAGCACAGATACGCAGTATTTT.

The chain couples TRBV5-6 to TRBJ2-2; 9 bases are shared with TRBD1. Germline values: CDR1 SGHDT, CDR2 YYEEEE. The ends lost 4 bases at V and 3 bases at J; junction bases unmatched: 4. The CDR3 contains 15 residues. DNA for the CDR3: TGTGCCAGCAGCCCGACAGGGGGGGACACCGGGGAGCTGTTTTTT. This translates into CASSPTGGDTGELFF. Using reference TRBV5-6 and TRBJ2-2 for the parts outside the CDR3, the full variable domain is DAGVTQSPTHLIKTRGQQVTLRCSPKSGHDTVSWYQQALGQGPQFIFQYYEEEERQRGNFPDRFSGHQFPNYSSELNVNALLLGDSALYLCASSPTGGDTGELFFGEGSRLTVL.

The rearrangement links TRBV28 to TRBJ2-1; possibly TRBD1 for D (6 bases). CDR1 is MDHEN and CDR2 is SYDVKM in the germline V gene. The V gene lost 3 bases and the J gene lost 7 bases, with 16 bases spanning the gap. This CDR3 has 15 amino acids. Here the CDR3 reads CASSLLAGDGNEQFF. The CDR3 DNA reads as TGTGCCAGCAGTTTGTTGGCAGGGGATGGGAATGAGCAGTTCTTC. The full variable domain, completed using reference TRBV28 and TRBJ2-1, is DVKVTQSSRYLVKRTGEKVFLECVQDMDHENMFWYRQDPGLGLRLIYFSYDVKMKEKGDIPEGYSVSREKKERFSLILESASTNQTSMYLCASSLLAGDGNEQFFGPGTRLTVL.

The genes are TRBV30 and TRBJ2-3; tentatively, D is TRBD2 (5 bases). Trimming stripped 4 bases from V and 2 bases from J, with 19 bases between. This CDR3 has 16 residues. From germline, CDR1 is GTSNPN and CDR2 SVGIG (reference sequence). The CDR3 protein is CAWTTLRAQATDTQYF. CDR3 bases: TGTGCCTGGACCACACTGCGGGCCCAGGCCACAGATACGCAGTATTTT. Full variable domain (outside the CDR3, taken from reference TRBV30 and TRBJ2-3): SQTIHQWPATLVQPVGSPLSLECTVEGTSNPNLYWYRQAAGRGLQLLFYSVGIGQISSEVPQNLSASRPQDRQFILSSKKLLLSDSGFYLCAWTTLRAQATDTQYFGPGTRLTVL.

This rearrangement joins TRBV7-9 to TRBJ2-5; D possibly corresponds to TRBD1 (6 bases). The germline gives CDR1 SEHNR, CDR2 FQNEAQ (reference sequence). V dropped 4 bases and J dropped 5 bases, with 17 bases sitting between them. This CDR3 is built from 15 residues. Written as DNA, the CDR3 is TGTGCCAGCAGCTCACGACAGGTGAAGCAGGAGACCCAGTACTTC. Protein product: CASSSRQVKQETQYF.

The chain joins TRBV7-8 to TRBJ2-7; possibly TRBD2 for D (5 bases). Germline lookup yields CDR1 SGHVS and CDR2 FQNEAQ. V was pared by 5 bases and J by 3 bases, with 14 bases between. CDR3 length: 14 amino acids. The chain's CDR3 is CASSLTGMIYEQYF. The CDR3 region has the DNA TGTGCCAGCAGCCTTACCGGGATGATCTACGAGCAGTACTTC.

This clone was counted between two and nine times. The CDR3 protein is CSVDYSTYNEQFF. The CDR3 nucleotides read TGCAGCGTTGACTACTCAACCTACAATGAGCAGTTCTTC. This chain links TRBV29-1 with TRBJ2-1; unclear D gene. CDR1 is SQVTM and CDR2 is ANQGSEA in the germline V gene. This CDR3 contains 13 residues. V was pared by 3 bases and J by 2 bases, with 8 bases between.

V and J are TRBV29-1 and TRBJ2-7; a weak D match, TRBD2 (6 bases). This CDR3 spans 16 amino acids. Germline loops: CDR1 SQVTM, CDR2 ANQGSEA. V gave up 6 bases and J gave up 0 bases, with 21 bases separating them. The CDR3 spells CSVGGGDLGSSYEQYF. CDR3 bases: TGCAGCGTGGGGGGTGGAGACCTCGGAAGCTCCTACGAGCAGTACTTC.

The DNA for the CDR3 is TGTGCCAGCAGCTTTGTCGGAGACAATGAGCAGTTCTTC. Protein sequence: CASSFVGDNEQFF. The V and J genes are TRBV7-9 and TRBJ2-1, with D unclear. Germline V CDR1 and CDR2: SEHNR, FQNEAQ (reference sequence). This CDR3 region has 13 residues. V was shortened by 3 bases and J by 5 bases, with 8 bases between the two germline ends.

The chain combines TRBV27 with TRBJ2-1; D is ambiguous. There are 14 residues in the CDR3. With 2 bases removed from V and 3 bases from J, the gap between germline ends came to 8 bases. CDR1 and CDR2 (germline): MNHEY, SMNVEV (reference sequence). CDR3 in amino acids: CASSLSANYNEQFF. The CDR3 region has the DNA TGTGCCAGCAGTTTAAGCGCTAACTACAATGAGCAGTTCTTC.

The chain is built from TRBV7-2 and TRBJ1-2, with D possibly TRBD1 on 5 matching bases. V was clipped by 4 bases and J by 4 bases, with 16 bases between them. Germline-derived CDR1 and CDR2 are SGHTA and FQGNSA. This CDR3 comprises 15 residues. As DNA, the CDR3 is TGTGCCAGCAGCTCTATCCAACAGGTTACCTATGGCTACACCTTC. It specifies CASSSIQQVTYGYTF.

This clone was seen once. The chain couples TRBV9 to TRBJ2-7, with D possibly TRBD2 on 6 matching bases. Deletions cut 3 bases from V and 0 bases from J, with 16 bases between. The CDR3 totals 16 residues. Germline CDR1 is SGDLS and CDR2 is YYNGEE. The CDR3 DNA follows: TGTGCCAGCAGCGAGGCAGCGGGTTACCCCTCCTACGAGCAGTACTTC. Its translation: CASSEAAGYPSYEQYF.

The V call is TRBV14, the J call TRBJ2-1; the match to TRBD2 covers 7 bases. After removal of 4 bases from V and 2 bases from J, the junction contained 5 bases not matched to a gene. Germline V lookup: CDR1 SGHDN, CDR2 FVKESK. The CDR3 is 15 residues long. The CDR3 spells CASSLTTSPYNEQFF. In nucleotides, the CDR3 is TGTGCCAGCAGCCTAACGACTAGCCCCTACAATGAGCAGTTCTTC.

The V and J genes are TRBV7-9 and TRBJ1-2, with a tentative D call TRBD1 (5 bases). The ends were cut back, 3 bases at V and 3 bases at J, with 11 bases in the middle. CDR3 length: 14 amino acids. CDR1 is SEHNR and CDR2 is FQNEAQ in the germline V gene (reference sequence). In DNA form, the CDR3 reads TGTGCCAGCAGCTTTGGGGCCCGGGACTATGGCTACACCTTC. Encoded protein: CASSFGARDYGYTF.

As regards this clone: This specimen includes other DNA sequences encoding the same CDR3. The V call is TRBV6-5, the J call TRBJ1-1; no firm D call. Germline CDR1 is MNHEY and CDR2 is SVGAGI. This CDR3 spans 12 amino acids. V lost 3 bases to trimming and J lost 1 base, with 3 bases between them. In DNA, the CDR3 is TGTGCCAGCAGTTATCGGAACACTGAAGCTTTCTTT. The encoded protein is CASSYRNTEAFF.

This clone was observed a single time. The chain carries TRBV4-1 and TRBJ2-5; D is perhaps TRBD2 (5 bases). This CDR3 spans 14 amino acids. V dropped 4 bases and J dropped 11 bases, with 20 bases sitting between them. CDR1 and CDR2 (germline): MGHRA, YSYEKL. This chain's CDR3 is CASSLGLSLREQYF. CDR3 bases: TGCGCCAGCAGCCTCGGACTTTCTTTAAGGGAGCAGTACTTC.

This clone appeared a single time. The rearrangement links TRBV5-1 to TRBJ1-2; 8 nucleotides line up with TRBD1. Unmatched junction bases numbered 5, after V lost 4 bases and J lost 0 bases. Per the germline V gene, CDR1 is SGHRS and CDR2 is YFSETQ. The CDR3 extends over 15 amino acids. The DNA for the CDR3 is TGCGCCAGCAGCGGGGACAGGATTGCTAACTATGGCTACACCTTC. Residues: CASSGDRIANYGYTF. Full variable domain (rest looked up from reference TRBV5-1 and TRBJ1-2): KAGVTQTPRYLIKTRGQQVTLSCSPISGHRSVSWYQQTPGQGLQFLFEYFSETQRNKGNFPGRFSGRQFSNSRSEMNVSTLELGDSALYLCASSGDRIANYGYTFGSGTRLTVV.

This chain links TRBV6-1 with TRBJ2-7; TRBD1 aligns across 10 bases. V was pared by 4 bases and J by 3 bases, with 6 bases of the junction left unmatched. The germline V gene has CDR1 MNHNS and CDR2 SASEGT. The CDR3 contains 15 residues. CDR3 sequence (DNA): TGTGCCAGCAGTGCCCTGTGGACAGGGGGCTACGAGCAGTACTTC. Its translation: CASSALWTGGYEQYF.

V is TRBV30 and J is TRBJ1-2, with TRBD1 matching over 10 bases. CDR3 length: 15 residues. V trimming: 1 base; J trimming: 6 bases; junction bases outside the gene matches: 8. The germline CDR1 and CDR2 sequences are GTSNPN and SVGIG (reference sequence). CDR3 sequence: CAWSAGTGDGDGYTF. The CDR3 DNA is TGTGCCTGGAGTGCCGGGACAGGGGATGGCGATGGCTACACCTTC. Drawing the rest from reference TRBV30 and TRBJ1-2, the complete variable domain is SQTIHQWPATLVQPVGSPLSLECTVEGTSNPNLYWYRQAAGRGLQLLFYSVGIGQISSEVPQNLSASRPQDRQFILSSKKLLLSDSGFYLCAWSAGTGDGDGYTFGSGTRLTVV.

This chain links TRBV30 with TRBJ2-7; D gene ambiguous. The CDR3 spans 11 residues. Germline CDR1 is GTSNPN and CDR2 is SVGIG (reference sequence). Between the trimmed V and J ends, which lost 4 bases and 7 bases, there was a span of 11 bases. The CDR3 loop reads CAWTYKREQYF. DNA for the CDR3: TGTGCCTGGACCTACAAGCGTGAGCAGTACTTC.

This chain connects TRBV6-6 to TRBJ2-7, with TRBD2 identical over 12 bases. Per the germline V gene, CDR1 is MNHNY and CDR2 is SVGAGI (reference sequence). J was trimmed by 6 bases and V by 6 bases; bases with no gene match: 9. This CDR3 is built from 15 residues. DNA of the CDR3: TGTGCCAGCAGCCCTCGACTAGCGGGGGTAGCCGAGCAGTACTTC. This codes for CASSPRLAGVAEQYF.

The chain uses TRBV5-6 and TRBJ2-1, with TRBD2 identical over 11 bases. V lost 4 bases and J lost 5; bases outside the gene matches: 2. The CDR3 spans 14 residues. Germline V lookup: CDR1 SGHDT, CDR2 YYEEEE. The CDR3 reads CASSRGLADNEQFF. CDR3 coding DNA: TGTGCCAGCAGCAGGGGACTAGCGGACAATGAGCAGTTCTTC.

This chain connects TRBV7-8 to TRBJ2-2, with 7 positions matching TRBD2. Per the germline V gene, CDR1 is SGHVS and CDR2 is FQNEAQ. The CDR3 runs 16 residues. J lost 5 bases, V lost 1 base, and 7 bases had no gene match. The CDR3 reads CASSLVAGATTGELFF. The CDR3 DNA reads as TGTGCCAGCAGCTTAGTGGCGGGAGCTACAACCGGGGAGCTGTTTTTT. The full variable domain, its missing parts supplied by reference TRBV7-8 and TRBJ2-2, is GAGVSQSPRYKVAKRGQDVALRCDPISGHVSLFWYQQALGQGPEFLTYFQNEAQLDKSGLPSDRFFAERPEGSVSTLKIQRTQQEDSAVYLCASSLVAGATTGELFFGEGSRLTVL.

This clone was recorded once. The J gene is TRBJ2-1, the V gene TRBV7-2; D gene ambiguous. This CDR3 has 15 amino acids. CDR1 and CDR2 (germline): SGHTA, FQGNSA. V lost 3 bases, J lost 0 bases, and 9 bases lay in between. This chain's CDR3 is CASSFWRSSYNEQFF. The CDR3 bases are TGTGCCAGCAGCTTCTGGCGGAGCTCCTACAATGAGCAGTTCTTC. The whole variable domain, filled in from reference TRBV7-2 and TRBJ2-1, reads GAGVSQSPSNKVTEKGKDVELRCDPISGHTALYWYRQSLGQGLEFLIYFQGNSAPDKSGLPSDRFSAERTGGSVSTLTIQRTQQEDSAVYLCASSFWRSSYNEQFFGPGTRLTVL.

This clone was picked up one time. V gene TRBV5-5 combines with J gene TRBJ1-1; 8 bases are shared with TRBD1. The CDR3 consists of 15 residues. V lost 4 bases to trimming and J lost 1 base; unmatched junction nucleotides: 6. From germline, CDR1 is SGHKS and CDR2 YYEKEE (reference sequence). The CDR3 nucleotides are TGTGCCAGCAGCGACCGGACAGGGCCGAACACTGAAGCTTTCTTT. This translates into CASSDRTGPNTEAFF.

The chain couples TRBV5-4 to TRBJ2-7, with 11 bases matching TRBD2. Trimming cost V 10 bases and J 4 bases; bases outside gene matches: 7. CDR3 size: 13 residues. The germline V gene encodes CDR1 SGHNT and CDR2 YYREEE (reference sequence). The CDR3 region is CAVSGTSGYEQYF. The CDR3 DNA is TGTGCCGTTTCCGGGACTAGCGGTTACGAGCAGTACTTC. The full variable domain, in which reference TRBV5-4 and TRBJ2-7 provide the parts outside the CDR3, is ETGVTQSPTHLIKTRGQQVTLRCSSQSGHNTVSWYQQALGQGPQFIFQYYREEENGRGNFPPRFSGLQFPNYSSELNVNALELDDSALYLCAVSGTSGYEQYFGPGTRLTVT.